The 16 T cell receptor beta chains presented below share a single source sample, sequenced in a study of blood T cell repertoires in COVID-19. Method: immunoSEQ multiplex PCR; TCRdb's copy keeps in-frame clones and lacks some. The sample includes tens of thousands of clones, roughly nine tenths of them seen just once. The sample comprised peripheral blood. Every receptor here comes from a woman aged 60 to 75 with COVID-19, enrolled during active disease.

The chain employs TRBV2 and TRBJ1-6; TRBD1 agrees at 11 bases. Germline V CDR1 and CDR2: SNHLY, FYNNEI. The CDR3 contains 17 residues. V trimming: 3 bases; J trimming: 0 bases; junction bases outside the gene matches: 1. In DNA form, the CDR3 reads TGTGCCAGCAGTGAGGGGACAGGGGGCTCCTATAATTCACCCCTCCACTTT. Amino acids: CASSEGTGGSYNSPLHF.

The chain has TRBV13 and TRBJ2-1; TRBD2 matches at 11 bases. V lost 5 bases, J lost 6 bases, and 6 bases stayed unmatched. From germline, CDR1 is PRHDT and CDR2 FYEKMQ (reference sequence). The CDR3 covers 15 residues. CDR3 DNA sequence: TGTGCCAGCAGCCACTCTAGCGGGAGGCCCAATGAGCAGTTCTTC. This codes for CASSHSSGRPNEQFF.

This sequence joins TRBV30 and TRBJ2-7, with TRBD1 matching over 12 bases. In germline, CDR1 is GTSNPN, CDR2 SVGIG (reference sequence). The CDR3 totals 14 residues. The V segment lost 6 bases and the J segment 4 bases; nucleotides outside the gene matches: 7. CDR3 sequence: CACPGTGGGYEQYF. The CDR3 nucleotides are TGTGCCTGTCCTGGGACAGGGGGCGGTTACGAGCAGTACTTC.

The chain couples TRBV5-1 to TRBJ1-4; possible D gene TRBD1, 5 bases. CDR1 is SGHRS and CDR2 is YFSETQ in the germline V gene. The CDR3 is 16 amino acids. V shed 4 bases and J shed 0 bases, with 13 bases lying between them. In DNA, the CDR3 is TGCGCCAGCAGCGGGGGGACGGCTGCAACTAATGAAAAACTGTTTTTT. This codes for CASSGGTAATNEKLFF.

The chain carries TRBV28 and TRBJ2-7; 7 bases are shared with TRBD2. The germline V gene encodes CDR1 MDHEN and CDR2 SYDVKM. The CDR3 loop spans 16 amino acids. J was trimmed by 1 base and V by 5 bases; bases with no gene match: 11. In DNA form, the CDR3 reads TGTGCCAGCAGTGGAAGTAGCGGGCAAGAATCCTACGAGCAGTACTTC. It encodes CASSGSSGQESYEQYF.

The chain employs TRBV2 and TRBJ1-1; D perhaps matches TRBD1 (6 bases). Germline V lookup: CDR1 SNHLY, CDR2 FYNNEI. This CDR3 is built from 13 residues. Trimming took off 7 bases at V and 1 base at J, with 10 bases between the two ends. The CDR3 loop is CASTKGQNTEAFF. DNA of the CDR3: TGTGCCAGCACAAAGGGACAGAACACTGAAGCTTTCTTT.

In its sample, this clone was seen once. The CDR3 bases are TGTGCCAGCAGTTATCATCAGGGAGGAAATTATGGCTACACCTTC. Translating gives CASSYHQGGNYGYTF. This chain links TRBV6-2 or TRBV6-3 with TRBJ1-2; D might be TRBD1 (5 bases). CDR1 is MNHEY and CDR2 is SVGEGT in the germline V gene. This CDR3 is 15 amino acids long. V shed 3 bases and J shed 5 bases, with 16 bases lying between them.

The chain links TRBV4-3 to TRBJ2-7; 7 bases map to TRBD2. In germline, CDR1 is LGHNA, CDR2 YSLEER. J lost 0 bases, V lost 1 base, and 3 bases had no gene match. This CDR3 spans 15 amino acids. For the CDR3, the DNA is TGCGCCAGCAGCCAAGGTACTAGCGTCTCCTACGAGCAGTACTTC. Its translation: CASSQGTSVSYEQYF.

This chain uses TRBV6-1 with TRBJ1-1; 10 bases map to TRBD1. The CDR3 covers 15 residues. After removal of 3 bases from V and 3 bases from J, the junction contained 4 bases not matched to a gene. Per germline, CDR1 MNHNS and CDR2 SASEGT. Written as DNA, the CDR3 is TGTGCCAGCAGTGATCGGACAGGGGGGGACACTGAAGCTTTCTTT. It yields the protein CASSDRTGGDTEAFF.

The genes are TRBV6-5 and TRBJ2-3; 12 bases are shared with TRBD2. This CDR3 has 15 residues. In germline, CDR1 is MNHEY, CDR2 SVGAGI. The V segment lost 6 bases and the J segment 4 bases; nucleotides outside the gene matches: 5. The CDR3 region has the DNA TGTGCCAGCAGCACTAGCGGGAGGAGGGCAGATACGCAGTATTTT. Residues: CASSTSGRRADTQYF.

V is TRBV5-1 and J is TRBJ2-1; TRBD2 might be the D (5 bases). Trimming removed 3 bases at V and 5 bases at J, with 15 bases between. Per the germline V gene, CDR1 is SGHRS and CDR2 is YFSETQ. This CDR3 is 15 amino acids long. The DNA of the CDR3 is TGCGCCAGCAGCTCGAAGCGGATCGAACACAATGAGCAGTTCTTC. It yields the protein CASSSKRIEHNEQFF.

The CDR3: CASSSRGPTSGGELFF. CDR3 DNA sequence: TGTGCCAGCAGCTCCCGAGGGCCTACTAGCGGCGGGGAGCTGTTTTTT. This chain links TRBV7-2 with TRBJ2-2; 8 bases align to TRBD2. In germline, CDR1 is SGHTA, CDR2 FQGNSA. This CDR3 region has 16 residues. V lost 4 bases and J lost 7; bases outside the gene matches: 11.

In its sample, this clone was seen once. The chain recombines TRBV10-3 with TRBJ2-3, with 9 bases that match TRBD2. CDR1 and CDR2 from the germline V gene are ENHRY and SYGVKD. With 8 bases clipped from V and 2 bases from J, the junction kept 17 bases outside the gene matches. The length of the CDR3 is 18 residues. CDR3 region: CAIRRDRAGGHNTDTQYF. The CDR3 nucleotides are TGTGCCATCCGTAGGGACAGAGCGGGAGGACATAACACAGATACGCAGTATTTT.

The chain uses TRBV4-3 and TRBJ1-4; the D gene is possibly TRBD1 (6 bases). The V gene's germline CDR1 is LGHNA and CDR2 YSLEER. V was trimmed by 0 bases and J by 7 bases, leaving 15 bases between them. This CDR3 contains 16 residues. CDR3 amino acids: CASSQDPTGWGEKLFF. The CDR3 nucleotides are TGCGCCAGCAGCCAAGATCCAACAGGGTGGGGTGAAAAACTGTTTTTT.

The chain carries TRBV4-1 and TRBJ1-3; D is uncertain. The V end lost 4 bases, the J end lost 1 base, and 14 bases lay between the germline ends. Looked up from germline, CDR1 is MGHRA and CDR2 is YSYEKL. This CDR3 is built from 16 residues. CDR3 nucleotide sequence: TGCGCCAGCAGCCGGGCTGCAGGAAATTCTGGAAACACCATATATTTT. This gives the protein CASSRAAGNSGNTIYF.

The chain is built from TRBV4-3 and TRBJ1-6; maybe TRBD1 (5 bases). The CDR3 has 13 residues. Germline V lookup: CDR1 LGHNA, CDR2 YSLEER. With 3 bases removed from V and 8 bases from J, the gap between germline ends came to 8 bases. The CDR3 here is CASSHGGDSPLHF. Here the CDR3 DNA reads TGCGCCAGCAGCCATGGAGGGGATTCACCCCTCCACTTT.